This T cell receptor beta chain originates from a study of OX40 agonist ivuxolimab in advanced cancers. Study-level background: Eligibility admitted prior anti-PD-1, anti-PD-L1 or anti-CTLA-4 therapy; 35% to 40% had some.

On this clone: Its antigen is unknown.

Sequencing used immunoSEQ multiplex PCR; TCRdb keeps in-frame clones, though not all of them. The table has approximately 43,000 clones, roughly 90% seen once; the top ten hold roughly 0.57%. Study results and limitations: Dose levels from 0.1 to 3.0 mg/kg saw CD4+ and CD8+ blood T cells expand clonally by week 6. Determination of antigen specificity was not performed for the expanded peripheral T cells.

Germline V gene data show CDR1 as ENHRY and CDR2 as SYGVKD. There are 16 residues in the CDR3. Trimming took 6 bases from V and 0 from J, leaving 15 bases between them. This TCR came from an adult with an advanced solid tumor such as melanoma, head and neck, liver or kidney cancer. This specimen was CD4+ or CD8+ T cells sorted from blood, taken in a trial of the OX40 agonist ivuxolimab. The chain couples TRBV10-3 to TRBJ1-3, with D possibly matching TRBD1 (5 bases). The DNA for the CDR3 is TGTGCCATCAGGAAGAAAACAGGAAGCTCTGGAAACACCATATATTTT. Protein: CAIRKKTGSSGNTIYF.